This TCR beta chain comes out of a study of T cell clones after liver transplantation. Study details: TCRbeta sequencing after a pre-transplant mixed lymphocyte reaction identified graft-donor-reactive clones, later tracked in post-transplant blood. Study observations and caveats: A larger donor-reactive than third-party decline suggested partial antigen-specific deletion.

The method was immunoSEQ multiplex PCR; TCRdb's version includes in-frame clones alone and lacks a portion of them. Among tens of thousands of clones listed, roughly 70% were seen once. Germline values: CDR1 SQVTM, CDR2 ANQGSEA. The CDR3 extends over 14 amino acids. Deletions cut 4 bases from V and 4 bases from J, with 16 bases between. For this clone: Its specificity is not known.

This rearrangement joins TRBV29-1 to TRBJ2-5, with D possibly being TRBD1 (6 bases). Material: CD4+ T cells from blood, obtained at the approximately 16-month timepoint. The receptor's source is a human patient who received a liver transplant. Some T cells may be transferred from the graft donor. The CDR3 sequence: CSVASTGSGETQYF. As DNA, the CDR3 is TGCAGCGTTGCCTCTACAGGGTCCGGAGAGACCCAGTACTTC.